This T cell receptor (beta chain) was sequenced for a study of shared clonotypes between healthy human individuals. Comment on this clone: The antigen remains unidentified.

Regarding the study as a whole: Blood was the sole source, and tissue repertoires probably differ. Sequencing depth was expected to affect clonotype sharing among donors. Memory subsets had estimated richness that was generally smaller than that of naive subsets.

It was around 180 ng DNA, tens of thousands of T cell genomes, that sorted-subset replicate PCRs used. Measured with immunoSEQ multiplex PCR; TCRdb has only the in-frame clones, and not every one. The table has around 560,000 clones, roughly 95% seen once. After removal of 4 bases from V and 7 bases from J, the junction contained 10 bases not matched to a gene. Germline CDR1 is SGHRS and CDR2 is YFSETQ. The CDR3 has 15 amino acids. The naive CD8 subset, CD45RO-negative cells positively selected for CCR7, excluded terminally differentiated effector memory CD45RA+ cells. The sample comprised naive CD8+ T cells sorted from blood. The source of this sequence is a woman aged 30 to 39 in good health. V and J are TRBV5-1 and TRBJ1-5; 8 bases are shared with TRBD1. This CDR3 reads CASSPAGTGGQPQHF. CDR3 sequence (DNA): TGCGCCAGCAGCCCCGCAGGGACAGGTGGACAGCCCCAGCATTTT.